This T cell receptor beta chain emerged from a study of blood T cells in healthy people across ages. Using a J-beta primer mix together with a sample-barcoded 5' primer, a second PCR was run for about 7 to 12 cycles. TCRdb reprocessed the 5' RACE reads with MiXCR, giving one entry per CDR3 protein. Of about 1.5 million distinct CDR3 sequences detected, 42% appear once; the ten largest clones hold roughly 7.9%. Germline V gene lookup returns CDR1 SGHTA and CDR2 FQGNSA. There are 14 residues in the CDR3. V was cut by 5 bases and J by 4 bases, with 12 bases left in between. This clonotype was seen repeatedly, ten times or more.

Sequenced: blood. The rearrangement links TRBV7-2 to TRBJ2-1; D possibly corresponds to TRBD2 (6 bases). This clonotype originated in a woman in her late teens or twenties in good health. CDR3 region: CASSQTGSYNEQFF. CDR3 nucleotides: TGTGCCAGCAGCCAGACCGGGAGTTACAATGAGCAGTTCTTC. Variable domain in full (rest from reference TRBV7-2 and TRBJ2-1): GAGVSQSPSNKVTEKGKDVELRCDPISGHTALYWYRQSLGQGLEFLIYFQGNSAPDKSGLPSDRFSAERTGGSVSTLTIQRTQQEDSAVYLCASSQTGSYNEQFFGPGTRLTVL.